Reported below is one TCR beta chain. Antigen: not known. The entry originates in a study of shared clonotypes between healthy human individuals. CDR1 SGHRS and CDR2 YFSETQ come from the germline V gene. The CDR3 sequence is 14 residues long. V gave up 4 bases and J gave up 1 base, with 8 bases separating them. Some clones are missing from TCRdb's copy, which holds only in-frame ones; the method was immunoSEQ multiplex PCR. Here the sample spans 490,000 or so clones, about 79% being singletons. Study-wide results and caveats: Blood alone was sampled, and tissue repertoires likely differ. The donor pool, a small one, limited the genetic and exposure-history diversity represented.

This rearrangement joins TRBV5-1 to TRBJ2-2; D remains unclear. The sequencing sample was made of PBMCs. The receptor was derived from a woman aged 40 to 50 in good health. Some clones in this sample may be carry-over from other donors' samples. This CDR3 reads CASSRTENTGELFF. The CDR3 DNA follows: TGCGCCAGCAGCCGAACAGAGAACACCGGGGAGCTGTTTTTT. Full variable domain (missing parts from reference TRBV5-1 and TRBJ2-2): KAGVTQTPRYLIKTRGQQVTLSCSPISGHRSVSWYQQTPGQGLQFLFEYFSETQRNKGNFPGRFSGRQFSNSRSEMNVSTLELGDSALYLCASSRTENTGELFFGEGSRLTVL.